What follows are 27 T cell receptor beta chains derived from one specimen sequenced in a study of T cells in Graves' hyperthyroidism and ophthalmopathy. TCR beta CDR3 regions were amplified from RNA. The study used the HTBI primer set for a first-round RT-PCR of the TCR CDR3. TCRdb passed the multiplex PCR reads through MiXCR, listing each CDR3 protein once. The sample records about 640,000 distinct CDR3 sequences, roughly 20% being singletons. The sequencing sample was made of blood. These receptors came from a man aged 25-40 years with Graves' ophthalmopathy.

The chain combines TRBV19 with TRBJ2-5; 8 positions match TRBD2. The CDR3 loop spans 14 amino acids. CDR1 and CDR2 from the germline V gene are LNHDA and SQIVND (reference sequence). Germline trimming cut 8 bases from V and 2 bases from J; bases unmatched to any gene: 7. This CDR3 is CASANSGIQETQYF. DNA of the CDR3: TGTGCCAGTGCCAATAGCGGGATTCAAGAGACCCAGTACTTC.

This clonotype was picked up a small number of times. CDR3 in DNA: TGTGCCAGCAGCTCCATGGCCTCGGGACAGACCTACGAGCAGTACTTC. Its translation is CASSSMASGQTYEQYF. The rearrangement uses TRBV11-2 and TRBJ2-7; 7 bases line up with TRBD1. The V gene end was trimmed by 4 bases and the J gene end by 2 bases; junction bases not matched to a gene: 11. This CDR3 comprises 16 residues. The V gene's germline CDR1 is SGHAT and CDR2 FQNNGV.

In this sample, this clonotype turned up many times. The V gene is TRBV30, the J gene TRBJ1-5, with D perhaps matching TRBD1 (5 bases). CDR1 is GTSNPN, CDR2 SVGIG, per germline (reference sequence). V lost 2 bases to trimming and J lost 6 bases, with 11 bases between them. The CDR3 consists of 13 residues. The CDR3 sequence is CAWSTTVGQPQHF. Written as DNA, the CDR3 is TGTGCCTGGAGTACGACAGTTGGTCAGCCCCAGCATTTT.

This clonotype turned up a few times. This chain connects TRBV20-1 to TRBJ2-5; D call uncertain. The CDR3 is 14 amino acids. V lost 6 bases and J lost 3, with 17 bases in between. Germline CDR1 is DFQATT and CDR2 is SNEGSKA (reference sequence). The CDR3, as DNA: TGCAGTGCCAGACCCTTTGGGCCGAAAGAGACCCAGTACTTC. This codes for CSARPFGPKETQYF.

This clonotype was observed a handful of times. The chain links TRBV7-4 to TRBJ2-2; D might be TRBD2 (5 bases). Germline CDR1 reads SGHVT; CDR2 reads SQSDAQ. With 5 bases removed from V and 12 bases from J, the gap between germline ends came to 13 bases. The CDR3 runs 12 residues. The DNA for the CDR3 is TGTGCCAGCAGCCACGGACTTTCCAAGCTGTTTTTT. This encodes CASSHGLSKLFF.

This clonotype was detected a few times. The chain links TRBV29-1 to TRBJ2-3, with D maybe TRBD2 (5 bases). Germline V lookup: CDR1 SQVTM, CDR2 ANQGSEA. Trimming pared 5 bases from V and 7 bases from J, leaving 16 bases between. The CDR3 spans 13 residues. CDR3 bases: TGCAGCGTTAGCGGCCCCCAAATGAATACGCAGTATTTT. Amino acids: CSVSGPQMNTQYF.

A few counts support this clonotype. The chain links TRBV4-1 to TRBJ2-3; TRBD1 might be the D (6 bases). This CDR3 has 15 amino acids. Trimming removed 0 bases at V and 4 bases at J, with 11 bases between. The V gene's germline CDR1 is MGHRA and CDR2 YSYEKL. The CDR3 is CASSQEYRAADTQYF. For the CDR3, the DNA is TGCGCCAGCAGCCAAGAGTACAGGGCCGCAGATACGCAGTATTTT.

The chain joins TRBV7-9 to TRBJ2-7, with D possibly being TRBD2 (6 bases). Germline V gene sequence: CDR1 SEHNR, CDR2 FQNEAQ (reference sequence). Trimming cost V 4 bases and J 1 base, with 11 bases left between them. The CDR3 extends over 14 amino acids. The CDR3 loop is CASSSPRESYEQYF. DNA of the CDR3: TGTGCCAGCAGCTCCCCCCGGGAGTCCTACGAGCAGTACTTC.

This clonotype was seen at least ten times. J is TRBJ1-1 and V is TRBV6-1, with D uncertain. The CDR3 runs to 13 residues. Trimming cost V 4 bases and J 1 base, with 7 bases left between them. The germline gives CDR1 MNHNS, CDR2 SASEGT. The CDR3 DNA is TGTGCCAGCAGTGTTTCAGAGAACACTGAAGCTTTCTTT. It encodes CASSVSENTEAFF.

Here the CDR3 reads CSVETLAGGVTDTQYF. The CDR3 DNA reads as TGCAGCGTTGAAACCCTAGCGGGAGGGGTCACAGATACGCAGTATTTT. The chain joins TRBV29-1 to TRBJ2-3; 12 bases are shared with TRBD2. The length of the CDR3 is 16 residues. Germline V gene sequence: CDR1 SQVTM, CDR2 ANQGSEA. V lost 2 bases to trimming and J lost 2 bases; unmatched junction nucleotides: 5.

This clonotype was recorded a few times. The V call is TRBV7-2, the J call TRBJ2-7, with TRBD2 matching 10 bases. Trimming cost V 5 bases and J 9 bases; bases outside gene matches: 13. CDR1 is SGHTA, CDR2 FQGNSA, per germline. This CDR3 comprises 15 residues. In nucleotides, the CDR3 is TGTGCCAGCAGCGCTGCCGGAGCGGGAGGGCTGAGGCAGTACTTC. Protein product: CASSAAGAGGLRQYF.

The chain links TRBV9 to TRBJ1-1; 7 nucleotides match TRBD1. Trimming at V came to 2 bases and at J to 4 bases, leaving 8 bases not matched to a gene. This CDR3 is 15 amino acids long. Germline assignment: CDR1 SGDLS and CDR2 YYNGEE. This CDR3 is CASSVLQGTGTEAFF. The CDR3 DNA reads TGTGCCAGCAGCGTTTTACAGGGGACGGGCACTGAAGCTTTCTTT.

CDR3 loop: CASSSPGQGRQGYTF. The DNA for the CDR3 is TGTGCCAGCAGCTCCCCGGGACAGGGGAGGCAAGGCTACACCTTC. The rearrangement joins TRBV7-9 to TRBJ1-2, with 10 bases identical to TRBD1. This CDR3 contains 15 residues. V trimming: 4 bases; J trimming: 8 bases; junction bases outside the gene matches: 10. Germline V gene sequence: CDR1 SEHNR, CDR2 FQNEAQ (reference sequence).

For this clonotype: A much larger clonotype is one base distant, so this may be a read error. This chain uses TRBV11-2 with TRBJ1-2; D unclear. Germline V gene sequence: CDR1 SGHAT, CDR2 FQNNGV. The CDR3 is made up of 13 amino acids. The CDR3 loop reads CASSLDLPYGHTF. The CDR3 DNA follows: TGTGCCAGCAGCTTGGACCTTCCGTATGGCCACACCTTC.

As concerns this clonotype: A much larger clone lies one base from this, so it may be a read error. This chain's CDR3 is CAWRDRINTEAFF. In nucleotides, the CDR3 is TGTGCCTGGAGGGACAGGATTAACACTGAAGCTTTCTTT. The V call is TRBV30, the J call TRBJ1-1, with 7 bases fitting TRBD1. J was trimmed by 2 bases and V by 3 bases; bases with no gene match: 3. This CDR3 contains 13 residues. Germline V gives CDR1 GTSNPN, CDR2 SVGIG (reference sequence).

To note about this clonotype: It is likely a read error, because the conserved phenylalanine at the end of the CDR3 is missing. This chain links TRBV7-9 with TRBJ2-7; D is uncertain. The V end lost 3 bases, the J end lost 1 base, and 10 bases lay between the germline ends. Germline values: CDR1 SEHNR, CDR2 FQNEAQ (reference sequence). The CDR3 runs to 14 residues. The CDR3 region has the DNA TGTGCCAGCAGCTTTAGGGCGGAGTCCTACGAGCAGTACTCC. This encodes CASSFRAESYEQYS.

CDR3 DNA: TGTGCCAGCAGCATCGGGACTGGCGGTTACGAGCAGTACTTC. The encoded protein is CASSIGTGGYEQYF. The chain joins TRBV5-4 to TRBJ2-7, with a weak D call TRBD2 (6 bases). The germline V gene has CDR1 SGHNT and CDR2 YYREEE (reference sequence). The CDR3 is made up of 14 amino acids. Trimming took 4 bases from V and 4 from J, leaving 15 bases between them. Full variable domain (outside the CDR3, taken from reference TRBV5-4 and TRBJ2-7): ETGVTQSPTHLIKTRGQQVTLRCSSQSGHNTVSWYQQALGQGPQFIFQYYREEENGRGNFPPRFSGLQFPNYSSELNVNALELDDSALYLCASSIGTGGYEQYFGPGTRLTVT.

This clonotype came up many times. The CDR3 region has the DNA TGTGCCACCAGTGATCCCCAGGGGACAGGGGGGGAAGATACGCAGTATTTT. Its protein is CATSDPQGTGGEDTQYF. The J gene is TRBJ2-3, the V gene TRBV24-1; 11 positions match TRBD1. CDR1 is KGHDR and CDR2 is SFDVKD in the germline V gene. There are 17 residues in the CDR3. V was pared by 3 bases and J by 5 bases, with 9 bases of the junction left unmatched.

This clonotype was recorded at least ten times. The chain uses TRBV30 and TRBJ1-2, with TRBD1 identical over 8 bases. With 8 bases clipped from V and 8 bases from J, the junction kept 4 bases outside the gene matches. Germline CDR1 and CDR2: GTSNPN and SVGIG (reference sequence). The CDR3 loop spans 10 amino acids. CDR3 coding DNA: TGTGCCATAGACAGGGGAGGCTACACCTTC. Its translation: CAIDRGGYTF.

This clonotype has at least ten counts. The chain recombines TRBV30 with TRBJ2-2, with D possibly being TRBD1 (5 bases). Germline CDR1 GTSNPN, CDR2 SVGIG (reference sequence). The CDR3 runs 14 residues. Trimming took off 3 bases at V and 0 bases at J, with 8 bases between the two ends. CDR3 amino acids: CAWSRQTNTGELFF. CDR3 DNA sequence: TGTGCCTGGAGCCGACAGACGAACACCGGGGAGCTGTTTTTT.

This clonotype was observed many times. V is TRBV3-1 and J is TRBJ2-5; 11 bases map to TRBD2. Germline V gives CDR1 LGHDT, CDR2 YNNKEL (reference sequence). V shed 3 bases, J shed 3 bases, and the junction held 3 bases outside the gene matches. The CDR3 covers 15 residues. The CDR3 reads CASSHLTSGEETQYF. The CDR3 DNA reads TGTGCCAGCAGCCACTTGACTAGCGGGGAAGAGACCCAGTACTTC.

CDR3 in DNA: TGTGCCAGTAGTCCTACCGGGACAGGGTCGGGCTATGGCTACACCTTC. Translated, it gives CASSPTGTGSGYGYTF. This chain links TRBV19 with TRBJ1-2, with 9 bases fitting TRBD1. V lost 5 bases to trimming and J lost 4 bases; unmatched junction nucleotides: 11. This CDR3 has 16 residues. Per the germline V gene, CDR1 is LNHDA and CDR2 is SQIVND (reference sequence).

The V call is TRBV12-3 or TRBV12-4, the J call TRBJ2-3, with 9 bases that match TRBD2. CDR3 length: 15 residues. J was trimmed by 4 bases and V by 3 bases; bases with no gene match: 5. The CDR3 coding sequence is TGTGCCAGCAGTTTCATGGGCGGGAGGGCAGATACGCAGTATTTT. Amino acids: CASSFMGGRADTQYF.

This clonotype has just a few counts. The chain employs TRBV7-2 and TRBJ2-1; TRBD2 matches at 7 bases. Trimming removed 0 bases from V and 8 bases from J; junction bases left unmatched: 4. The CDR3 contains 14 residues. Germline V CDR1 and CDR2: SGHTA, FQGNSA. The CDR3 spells CASSLASGYYEQFF. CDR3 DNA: TGTGCCAGCAGCTTAGCTAGCGGGTATTATGAGCAGTTCTTC.

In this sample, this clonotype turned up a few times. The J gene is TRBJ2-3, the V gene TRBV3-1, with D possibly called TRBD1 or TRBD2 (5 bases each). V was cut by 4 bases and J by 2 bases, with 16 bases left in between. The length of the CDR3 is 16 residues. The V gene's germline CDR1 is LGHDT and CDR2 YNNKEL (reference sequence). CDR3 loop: CASSPGTSFFTDTQYF. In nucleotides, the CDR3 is TGTGCCAGCAGCCCCGGGACCTCATTTTTCACAGATACGCAGTATTTT.

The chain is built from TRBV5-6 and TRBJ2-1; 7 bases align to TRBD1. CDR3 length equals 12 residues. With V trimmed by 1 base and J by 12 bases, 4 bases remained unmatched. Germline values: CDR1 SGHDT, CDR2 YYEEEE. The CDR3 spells CASSLKGGGQFF. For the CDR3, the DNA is TGTGCCAGCAGCTTGAAAGGGGGCGGGCAGTTCTTC. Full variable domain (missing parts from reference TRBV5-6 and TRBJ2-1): DAGVTQSPTHLIKTRGQQVTLRCSPKSGHDTVSWYQQALGQGPQFIFQYYEEEERQRGNFPDRFSGHQFPNYSSELNVNALLLGDSALYLCASSLKGGGQFFGPGTRLTVL.

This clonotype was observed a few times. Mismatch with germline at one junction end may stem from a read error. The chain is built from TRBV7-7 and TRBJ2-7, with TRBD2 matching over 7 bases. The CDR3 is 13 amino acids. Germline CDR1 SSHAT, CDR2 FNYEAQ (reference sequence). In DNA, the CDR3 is TGTGCTAGCAGCCCTCGGGGGGTGGACGAGCAGTACTTC. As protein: CASSPRGVDEQYF.